Each of the 24 T cell receptor beta chains below was sequenced from the same sample in a study of identical twins (dated by TCRdb to about 2016). Receptors were amplified or captured by 5' RACE. TCRdb records Illumina HiSeq 2000 as the sequencer. TCRdb reprocessed the public reads (quality trimming at Q25 with fastp, clone calling with MiXCR) and kept in-frame beta chains. Rows with one shared CDR3 protein collapse into an entry with the most common genes and DNA. The table for this sample lists some 320,000 distinct CDR3 sequences; roughly an eighth of them were counted only once. The ten most abundant clones make up roughly 7.8% of the sample. This sample was also put to use in a study of yellow fever vaccine responses in identical twins.

Sequencing was carried out using CD8+ T cells sorted from blood. Receptors were obtained from a woman aged 18-35 years in good health.

This clonotype occurred a few times. The rearrangement links TRBV20-1 to TRBJ2-1, with a tentative D call TRBD2 (6 bases). Germline lookup yields CDR1 DFQATT and CDR2 SNEGSKA (reference sequence). CDR3 length equals 13 residues. The V end was cut by 1 base, the J end by 10 bases, with 14 bases between. CDR3 residues: CSARGTREWEQFF. CDR3 in DNA: TGCAGTGCTAGAGGGACCCGGGAGTGGGAGCAGTTCTTC.

V is TRBV24-1 and J is TRBJ1-1; D is unresolved. The V and J ends lost 2 bases and 11 bases respectively, with 11 bases between them. Germline-derived CDR1 and CDR2 are KGHDR and SFDVKD. This CDR3 is built from 12 residues. The CDR3 DNA reads as TGTGCCACCAGTGATTCTGGCGCGGGGGCTTTCTTT. Protein sequence: CATSDSGAGAFF.

This clonotype showed up just a few times. This sequence joins TRBV7-9 and TRBJ2-7; D unresolved. Germline V gives CDR1 SEHNR, CDR2 FQNEAQ (reference sequence). Trimming took 5 bases from V and 7 from J, leaving 12 bases between them. This CDR3 contains 12 residues. The CDR3 bases are TGTGCCAGCAGCGCTACTGATGGTGAGCAGTACTTC. Protein sequence: CASSATDGEQYF.

This chain links TRBV27 with TRBJ1-1; weak D call: TRBD1 (6 bases). This CDR3 spans 13 amino acids. Germline values: CDR1 MNHEY, CDR2 SMNVEV (reference sequence). Trimming cost V 5 bases and J 4 bases, with 11 bases left between them. CDR3 in DNA: TGTGCCAGCAGTCAGGGGCAAAGCACTGAAGCTTTCTTT. Translating it yields CASSQGQSTEAFF.

This clonotype occurred a few times. The rearrangement links TRBV11-3 to TRBJ2-1; 8 nucleotides match TRBD1. After removal of 5 bases from V and 2 bases from J, the junction contained 5 bases not matched to a gene. The CDR3 is made up of 15 amino acids. The germline gives CDR1 SGHNT, CDR2 YENEEA. The CDR3 coding sequence is TGTGCCAGCAGCCCACGGACAGGGCCCTACAATGAGCAGTTCTTC. This sequence encodes CASSPRTGPYNEQFF.

This clonotype was recorded many times. The rearrangement joins TRBV20-1 to TRBJ2-7; D is ambiguous. The germline V and J ends were trimmed by 6 bases and 0 bases, with 18 bases remaining between them. The CDR3 runs 15 residues. Germline V CDR1 and CDR2: DFQATT, SNEGSKA (reference sequence). The CDR3 DNA sequence: TGCAGTGCGCTCGGCCTTATGGAACCCTCCTACGAGCAGTACTTC. It encodes CSALGLMEPSYEQYF.

This clonotype was recorded a few times. The rearrangement uses TRBV10-2 and TRBJ2-7; D perhaps matches TRBD1 (5 bases). The CDR3 has 13 amino acids. The germline V gene encodes CDR1 WSHSY and CDR2 SAAADI. V was clipped by 0 bases and J by 5 bases, with 8 bases between them. DNA for the CDR3: TGCGCCAGCAGTGAGTCTAGACAGAACGAGCAGTACTTC. Protein product: CASSESRQNEQYF.

The chain carries TRBV4-1 and TRBJ2-7; D gene unclear. Germline V gives CDR1 MGHRA, CDR2 YSYEKL. Trimming left V 2 bases short and J 3 bases short, with 8 bases between. The CDR3 spans 13 residues. Written as DNA, the CDR3 is TGCGCCAGCAGCCAATCCCCTTTCTACGAGCAGTACTTC. Protein sequence: CASSQSPFYEQYF.

In this sample, this clonotype turned up many times. The J gene is TRBJ2-7, the V gene TRBV7-8; no definite D call. Trimming removed 1 base at V and 4 bases at J, with 5 bases between. CDR3 size: 12 residues. Per germline, CDR1 SGHVS and CDR2 FQNEAQ. The CDR3 here is CASSLGTYEQYV. CDR3 DNA sequence: TGTGCCAGCAGCTTAGGTACTTACGAGCAGTACGTC.

This clonotype was detected ten times or more. The CDR3 DNA follows: TGCAGCGTTGATGACTCTGTCGAGCAGTACTTC. Its translation is CSVDDSVEQYF. The chain uses TRBV29-1 and TRBJ2-7; D gene ambiguous. Trimming took 3 bases from V and 6 from J, leaving 9 bases between them. Germline lookup yields CDR1 SQVTM and CDR2 ANQGSEA. The CDR3 totals 11 residues.

This clonotype was seen ten or more times. V gene TRBV4-1 combines with J gene TRBJ1-2; a possible D gene is TRBD1 (6 bases). This CDR3 spans 15 amino acids. Germline lookup yields CDR1 MGHRA and CDR2 YSYEKL. V gave up 4 bases and J gave up 4 bases, with 16 bases separating them. The CDR3 DNA reads TGCGCCAGCAGCCCAAGACAGGACGGGGTCTATGGCTACACCTTC. Its protein product is CASSPRQDGVYGYTF.

This clonotype was seen ten or more times. The chain couples TRBV29-1 to TRBJ1-1; D not certain. The CDR3 extends over 12 amino acids. CDR1 is SQVTM, CDR2 ANQGSEA, per germline. V lost 1 base and J lost 2, with 5 bases in between. The CDR3 is CSVEAGNTEAFF. The DNA for the CDR3 is TGCAGCGTTGAAGCAGGTAACACTGAAGCTTTCTTT. Filled out from reference TRBV29-1 and TRBJ1-1, the complete variable domain reads SAVISQKPSRDICQRGTSLTIQCQVDSQVTMMFWYRQQPGQSLTLIATANQGSEATYESGFVIDKFPISRPNLTFSTLTVSNMSPEDSSIYLCSVEAGNTEAFFGQGTRLTVV.

Many counts were recorded for this clonotype. The V gene is TRBV29-1, the J gene TRBJ2-1; the D is unclear. Trimming removed 6 bases at V and 9 bases at J, with 15 bases between. Germline V gene sequence: CDR1 SQVTM, CDR2 ANQGSEA. The CDR3 extends over 12 amino acids. The DNA of the CDR3 is TGCAGCGTCGAATCCCGAAGAGGTGAGCAGTTCTTC. Residues: CSVESRRGEQFF.

The V and J genes are TRBV6-1 and TRBJ2-3; 8 bases align to TRBD2. V shed 4 bases, J shed 2 bases, and the junction held 8 bases outside the gene matches. The CDR3 is 16 amino acids. Germline CDR1 MNHNS, CDR2 SASEGT. For the CDR3, the DNA is TGTGCCAGCAGTGCCGAAGCGGGGGTACACACAGATACGCAGTATTTT. Its protein is CASSAEAGVHTDTQYF.

The rearrangement uses TRBV20-1 and TRBJ2-7, with D maybe TRBD2 (5 bases). With 0 bases removed from V and 0 bases from J, the gap between germline ends came to 15 bases. Germline V gene data show CDR1 as DFQATT and CDR2 as SNEGSKA (reference sequence). CDR3 length: 16 amino acids. The CDR3 sequence is CSARDLAGRSSYEQYF. DNA for the CDR3: TGCAGTGCTAGAGACCTAGCAGGCCGGAGCTCCTACGAGCAGTACTTC.

This clonotype was seen a handful of times. The chain is built from TRBV11-1 and TRBJ2-2, with a weak D call TRBD2 (7 bases). Germline CDR1 and CDR2: SGHAT and FQDESV (reference sequence). V dropped 0 bases and J dropped 0 bases, with 14 bases sitting between them. The CDR3 length is 18 residues. This CDR3 is CASSLARGHDANTGELFF. The DNA for the CDR3 is TGTGCCAGCAGCTTAGCGCGGGGGCACGACGCGAACACCGGGGAGCTGTTTTTT.

This chain's CDR3 is CASSQPGAGGSSYEQYF. The CDR3 DNA reads TGTGCCAGCAGCCAACCTGGGGCGGGAGGCAGCTCCTACGAGCAGTACTTC. This chain links TRBV14 with TRBJ2-7; TRBD2 agrees at 8 bases. The CDR3 has 17 amino acids. With V trimmed by 2 bases and J by 0 bases, 9 bases remained unmatched. The germline CDR1 and CDR2 sequences are SGHDN and FVKESK.

The table lists this clonotype with a few counts. CDR3 residues: CASSIDSYTGELFF. In nucleotides, the CDR3 is TGTGCCAGCAGCATTGACAGTTACACCGGGGAGCTGTTTTTT. The V gene is TRBV27, the J gene TRBJ2-2, with D maybe TRBD1 (5 bases). Germline CDR1 reads MNHEY; CDR2 reads SMNVEV (reference sequence). V lost 6 bases and J 3 bases, leaving 11 bases between the germline ends. This CDR3 has 14 residues.

The V and J genes are TRBV28 and TRBJ2-5; the match to TRBD1 covers 7 bases. The germline gives CDR1 MDHEN, CDR2 SYDVKM. The CDR3 is made up of 13 amino acids. With V trimmed by 6 bases and J by 3 bases, 4 bases remained unmatched. CDR3 sequence reads: CASRATGKETQYF. DNA for the CDR3: TGTGCCAGCAGAGCGACAGGGAAAGAGACCCAGTACTTC.

This chain joins TRBV2 and TRBJ2-1, with D possibly TRBD2 on 6 matching bases. Trimming pared 3 bases from V and 8 bases from J, leaving 14 bases between. Germline loops: CDR1 SNHLY, CDR2 FYNNEI. The CDR3 covers 14 residues. The CDR3 sequence: CASSDSRGSDEQFF. CDR3 DNA: TGTGCCAGCAGTGATTCGCGGGGATCGGATGAGCAGTTCTTC. The complete variable domain, with remaining parts taken from reference TRBV2 and TRBJ2-1, reads EPEVTQTPSHQVTQMGQEVILRCVPISNHLYFYWYRQILGQKVEFLVSFYNNEISEKSEIFDDQFSVERPDGSNFTLKIRSTKLEDSAMYFCASSDSRGSDEQFFGPGTRLTVL.

This clonotype was detected many times. The rearrangement links TRBV24-1 to TRBJ1-5, with D maybe TRBD1 (6 bases). This CDR3 contains 14 residues. In germline, CDR1 is KGHDR, CDR2 SFDVKD. V was shortened by 4 bases and J by 4 bases, with 10 bases between the two germline ends. The CDR3 here is CATSDTGTNQPQHF. In DNA, the CDR3 is TGTGCCACCAGTGACACAGGGACTAATCAGCCCCAGCATTTT.

The table lists this clonotype with a few counts. The V gene is TRBV9, the J gene TRBJ2-3, with unresolved D. Germline V gives CDR1 SGDLS, CDR2 YYNGEE. Trimming shortened V by 0 bases and J by 2 bases, and 4 bases separated the two germline ends. The CDR3 totals 13 residues. Written as DNA, the CDR3 is TGTGCCAGCAGCGTAGTCACCACAGATACGCAGTATTTT. It specifies CASSVVTTDTQYF.

Only a few counts were recorded for this clonotype. The CDR3 loop reads CASSPRTGLSGGYTF. The CDR3 DNA sequence: TGTGCCAGCAGCCCCAGGACAGGCCTTTCGGGTGGCTACACCTTC. The chain uses TRBV7-8 and TRBJ1-2, with TRBD1 identical over 7 bases. The CDR3 consists of 15 residues. V shed 5 bases, J shed 7 bases, and the junction held 13 bases outside the gene matches. Germline values: CDR1 SGHVS, CDR2 FQNEAQ. Using reference TRBV7-8 and TRBJ1-2 for the parts outside the CDR3, the full variable domain is GAGVSQSPRYKVAKRGQDVALRCDPISGHVSLFWYQQALGQGPEFLTYFQNEAQLDKSGLPSDRFFAERPEGSVSTLKIQRTQQEDSAVYLCASSPRTGLSGGYTFGSGTRLTVV.

V and J are TRBV7-9 and TRBJ2-3; D call uncertain. Trimming cost V 1 base and J 5 bases, with 13 bases left between them. Germline CDR1 SEHNR, CDR2 FQNEAQ (reference sequence). This CDR3 has 15 amino acids. The CDR3 sequence: CASSLEAWMEDTQYF. The CDR3 DNA follows: TGTGCCAGCAGCTTAGAGGCCTGGATGGAAGATACGCAGTATTTT.